This passage covers 15 T cell receptor beta chains from one sample sequenced in a study of vaccination effects on CD4 cells after COVID-19. Expansion of antigen-specific CD4+ T cells with viral peptide pools was carried out by the ViraFEST assay before sequencing. Cultured cells yielded isolated CD4+ T cells after approximately nine days. The participants, recipients of two vaccine doses, got either BNT162b2 or mRNA-1273. These receptors are not linked to any known antigen. The method was immunoSEQ multiplex PCR; TCRdb's version includes in-frame clones alone and lacks a portion of them. The table lists 35,000 to 45,000 clones, approximately 82% of them singletons. Sequenced material: CD4+ T cells from PBMCs cultured with HCoV-NL63 spike peptides, taken after COVID-19 vaccination. Receptors were obtained from a human donor who received a COVID-19 vaccine. Some clones in this sample may be carry-over from other donors' samples.

This chain connects TRBV7-2 to TRBJ1-6; D unresolved. The CDR3 runs to 14 residues. Trimming removed 5 bases from V and 10 bases from J, with 15 bases in between. Per germline, CDR1 SGHTA and CDR2 FQGNSA. The CDR3 bases are TGTGCCAGCAGCCCCTCCCCGAGGGTATCACCCCTCCACTTT. The encoded protein is CASSPSPRVSPLHF.

This clone has only one observation. This rearrangement joins TRBV19 to TRBJ2-5; no clear D gene. The CDR3 is 14 residues long. The V gene lost 4 bases and the J gene lost 2 bases, with 11 bases spanning the gap. Germline CDR1 reads LNHDA; CDR2 reads SQIVND (reference sequence). This chain's CDR3 is CASSTKGIQETQYF. The CDR3 nucleotides are TGTGCCAGTAGTACAAAAGGGATACAAGAGACCCAGTACTTC. The entire variable domain, with the rest obtained from reference TRBV19 and TRBJ2-5, is as follows: DGGITQSPKYLFRKEGQNVTLSCEQNLNHDAMYWYRQDPGQGLRLIYYSQIVNDFQKGDIAEGYSVSREKKESFPLTVTSAQKNPTAFYLCASSTKGIQETQYFGPGTRLLVL.

The V call is TRBV18, the J call TRBJ2-1; 10 nucleotides line up with TRBD2. Germline values: CDR1 KGHSH, CDR2 LQKENI. The CDR3 is 18 amino acids. V was pared by 3 bases and J by 5 bases, with 13 bases of the junction left unmatched. For the CDR3, the DNA is TGTGCCAGCTCACCTCAGGGTATTAGAACTAGCGGGGACAATGAGCAGTTCTTC. It is translated as CASSPQGIRTSGDNEQFF. The full variable domain, rest sourced from reference TRBV18 and TRBJ2-1, is NAGVMQNPRHLVRRRGQEARLRCSPMKGHSHVYWYRQLPEEGLKFMVYLQKENIIDESGMPKERFSAEFPKEGPSILRIQQVVRGDSAAYFCASSPQGIRTSGDNEQFFGPGTRLTVL.

The V gene is TRBV18, the J gene TRBJ2-3; D is perhaps TRBD2 (5 bases). The CDR3 runs 16 residues. Deletions cut 3 bases from V and 2 bases from J, with 15 bases between. Looked up from germline, CDR1 is KGHSH and CDR2 is LQKENI. The CDR3 nucleotides read TGTGCCAGCTCACCGTACAGCCCCGGGAACACAGATACGCAGTATTTT. Amino acids: CASSPYSPGNTDTQYF.

The CDR3 nucleotides read TGCGCCAGCAGCTTGGAGGGCTCGTTGGGGAACACTGAAGCTTTCTTT. Its translation: CASSLEGSLGNTEAFF. This chain connects TRBV5-1 to TRBJ1-1; unclear D gene. The CDR3 has 16 amino acids. In germline, CDR1 is SGHRS, CDR2 YFSETQ. V lost 0 bases and J 1 base, leaving 13 bases between the germline ends.

V and J are TRBV7-2 and TRBJ1-5, with 7 bases aligning to TRBD1. The CDR3 sequence is 13 residues long. Unmatched junction bases numbered 5, after V lost 3 bases and J lost 9 bases. CDR1 and CDR2 (germline): SGHTA, FQGNSA. The CDR3 DNA follows: TGTGCCAGCAGCTTGACAGGGCGGCCGCCCCAGCATTTT. Its translation is CASSLTGRPPQHF.

This chain uses TRBV7-2 with TRBJ2-1; TRBD1 might be the D (6 bases). Between the trimmed V and J ends, which lost 5 bases and 5 bases, there was a span of 16 bases. CDR1 and CDR2 from the germline V gene are SGHTA and FQGNSA. The CDR3 contains 15 residues. The CDR3 DNA sequence: TGTGCCAGCAGCGATAGGGGGACACGGGACAATGAGCAGTTCTTC. Its protein product is CASSDRGTRDNEQFF.

This chain joins TRBV7-2 and TRBJ1-5, with no clear D. The CDR3 has 13 residues. V gave up 2 bases and J gave up 3 bases, with 5 bases separating them. Germline V lookup: CDR1 SGHTA, CDR2 FQGNSA. In DNA form, the CDR3 reads TGTGCCAGCAGCTTATCCTACAATCAGCCCCAGCATTTT. Translating gives CASSLSYNQPQHF.

V is TRBV5-5 and J is TRBJ1-4, with TRBD1 as a possible D gene (6 bases). V gave up 4 bases and J gave up 4 bases, with 11 bases separating them. This CDR3 contains 14 residues. The germline V gene encodes CDR1 SGHKS and CDR2 YYEKEE (reference sequence). CDR3 nucleotides: TGTGCCAGCAGCAGATCAGGGGTTAATGAAAAACTGTTTTTT. Residues: CASSRSGVNEKLFF. Full variable domain (remainder filled in from reference TRBV5-5 and TRBJ1-4): DAGVTQSPTHLIKTRGQQVTLRCSPISGHKSVSWYQQVLGQGPQFIFQYYEKEERGRGNFPDRFSARQFPNYSSELNVNALLLGDSALYLCASSRSGVNEKLFFGSGTQLSVL.

The rearrangement uses TRBV27 and TRBJ1-3; no firm D call. The CDR3 sequence is 12 residues long. Germline-derived CDR1 and CDR2 are MNHEY and SMNVEV (reference sequence). V lost 6 bases and J 4 bases, leaving 7 bases between the germline ends. CDR3 protein: CASRSPGNTIYF. Here the CDR3 DNA reads TGTGCCAGCAGGAGCCCCGGAAACACCATATATTTT.

V and J are TRBV6-2 or TRBV6-3 and TRBJ1-1; D may be TRBD1 (5 bases). Germline-derived CDR1 and CDR2 are MNHEY and SVGEGT. Trimming took off 5 bases at V and 6 bases at J, with 19 bases between the two ends. The CDR3 covers 15 residues. The CDR3 DNA sequence: TGTGCCAGCAGTGCCCATAAAAGTGGGGCTGCTGAAGCTTTCTTT. Its protein product is CASSAHKSGAAEAFF.

This clone showed up just once. The genes are TRBV6-5 and TRBJ2-7; D may be TRBD2 (5 bases). The germline V gene has CDR1 MNHEY and CDR2 SVGAGI. The CDR3 length is 14 residues. Trimming took 6 bases from V and 6 from J, leaving 18 bases between them. CDR3 DNA: TGTGCCAGCAGACCCCGGACTGTATCAGGCGAGCAGTACGTC. It encodes CASRPRTVSGEQYV.

The chain links TRBV5-1 to TRBJ2-5; D is unresolved. The germline CDR1 and CDR2 sequences are SGHRS and YFSETQ. The CDR3 is made up of 13 amino acids. Trimming removed 0 bases at V and 2 bases at J, with 5 bases between. The CDR3: CASSLGQQETQYF. DNA for the CDR3: TGCGCCAGCAGCTTGGGGCAACAAGAGACCCAGTACTTC.

The chain joins TRBV9 to TRBJ2-5; TRBD1 matches 8 bases. This CDR3 is 15 amino acids long. Germline V gives CDR1 SGDLS, CDR2 YYNGEE. Trimming at V came to 0 bases and at J to 1 base, leaving 2 bases not matched to a gene. CDR3 loop: CASSVAGTGQETQYF. CDR3 sequence (DNA): TGTGCCAGCAGCGTAGCCGGGACAGGCCAAGAGACCCAGTACTTC.

V and J are TRBV5-1 and TRBJ1-1; 12 positions match TRBD1. There are 13 residues in the CDR3. With 7 bases clipped from V and 6 bases from J, the junction kept 4 bases outside the gene matches. Germline CDR1 SGHRS, CDR2 YFSETQ. CDR3 nucleotides: TGCGCCAGCGAGGGGACAGGGGGCTCTGAAGCTTTCTTT. Its translation is CASEGTGGSEAFF.